This TCR beta chain was documented in a study of CD8 T cells in Susac syndrome. Germline CDR1 and CDR2: MNHEY and SMNVEV (reference sequence). The CDR3 has 13 amino acids. With 8 bases clipped from V and 3 bases from J, the junction kept 7 bases outside the gene matches. Reverse transcription used about 0.5 to 1 ug RNA and random hexamers. The authors amplified TCR beta CDR3 across 54 Vbeta and 13 Jbeta using immunoSEQ multiplex PCR. TCRdb recomputed calls from the immunoSEQ multiplex PCR reads with MiXCR, one row per CDR3 protein. The table lists roughly 200,000 distinct CDR3 sequences, approximately 96% of them singletons. The multiple sclerosis controls were treatment-naive patients with relapsing-remitting disease that was stable or active. TEMRA cells underwent FACS enrichment and CD8+ and CD4+ T cells underwent negative isolation.

The V and J genes are TRBV27 and TRBJ2-7; 7 bases agree with TRBD1. The clonotype comes from a human donor with multiple sclerosis. Material for sequencing was CD8+ T cells from PBMCs. CDR3 region: CASRRDSNYEQYF. The CDR3 bases are TGTGCCAGCCGCCGGGACAGCAACTACGAGCAGTACTTC.